These T cell receptor beta chains were read from a single sample in a study of cytomegalovirus exposure and HLA in healthy donors. Sequenced by immunoSEQ multiplex PCR; TCRdb stores in-frame clones only, minus some. Among about 120,000 clones, 65% to 90% were seen once, and the ten largest hold 3.5% to 4.5%. Material for sequencing was PBMCs. The receptor source for this set is a woman in her thirties in good health and CMV-seronegative. CDR3s include the opening cysteine and the closing phenylalanine or tryptophan. D genes are given only for firm matches. Clone size appears in some rows only: once, few, many, or a class for an expanded clone.

clone size: NA
J gene: TRBJ2-2
V gene: TRBV2
D gene: TRBD1
CDR3 protein: CASSEGTGYAGELFF
CDR3 DNA: TGTGCCAGCAGTGAGGGGACAGGGTACGCCGGGGAGCTGTTTTTT

clone size: NA
J gene: TRBJ2-7
V gene: TRBV28
D gene: TRBD2
CDR3 protein: CASRRLAGGEQYF
CDR3 DNA: TGTGCCAGCAGGAGACTAGCGGGAGGCGAGCAGTACTTC

clone size: NA
J gene: TRBJ2-2
V gene: TRBV7-3
D gene: TRBD1
CDR3 protein: CASSGQGMPGELFF
CDR3 DNA: TGTGCCAGCAGCGGACAGGGGATGCCCGGGGAGCTGTTTTTT

clone size: NA
J gene: TRBJ2-7
V gene: TRBV4-1
D gene: TRBD1
CDR3 protein: CASSGQGTGRNYEQYF
CDR3 DNA: TGCGCCAGCAGCGGTCAAGGGACAGGTAGAAACTACGAGCAGTACTTC

clone size: NA
J gene: TRBJ1-2
V gene: TRBV10-2
D gene: TRBD1
CDR3 protein: CASSERGHGYTF
CDR3 DNA: TGCGCCAGCAGTGAGAGGGGGCATGGCTACACCTTC

clone size: NA
J gene: TRBJ2-5
V gene: TRBV28
D gene: NA
CDR3 protein: CASSLTLRALQETQYF
CDR3 DNA: TGTGCCAGCAGTTTAACCCTCAGGGCACTCCAAGAGACCCAGTACTTC

clone size: few
J gene: TRBJ1-1
V gene: TRBV28
D gene: NA
CDR3 protein: CASSFRRGRGRTEAFF
CDR3 DNA: TGTGCCAGCAGTTTCAGACGCGGGAGGGGTCGAACTGAAGCTTTCTTT

clone size: few
J gene: TRBJ2-7
V gene: TRBV21-1
D gene: NA
CDR3 protein: CASSKGDSGHYNPYEQYF
CDR3 DNA: TGTGCCAGCAGCAAAGGGGATAGCGGTCATTACAACCCCTACGAGCAGTACTTC

clone size: NA
J gene: TRBJ2-2
V gene: TRBV6-6
D gene: NA
CDR3 protein: CASSYPLNTGELFF
CDR3 DNA: TGTGCCAGCAGTTACCCACTGAACACCGGGGAGCTGTTTTTT

clone size: NA
J gene: TRBJ2-1
V gene: TRBV6-1
D gene: NA
CDR3 protein: CASSESSVSHNEQFF
CDR3 DNA: TGTGCCAGCAGTGAATCGAGCGTATCCCACAATGAGCAGTTCTTC

clone size: NA
J gene: TRBJ1-3
V gene: TRBV4-1
D gene: NA
CDR3 protein: CASRRGGNTIYF
CDR3 DNA: TGCGCCAGCAGGAGGGGGGGAAACACCATATATTTT

clone size: few
J gene: TRBJ2-3
V gene: TRBV6-5
D gene: TRBD2
CDR3 protein: CASSYSSSGTDTQYF
CDR3 DNA: TGTGCCAGCAGTTACTCCTCTAGCGGGACAGATACGCAGTATTTT

clone size: NA
J gene: TRBJ2-7
V gene: TRBV28
D gene: NA
CDR3 protein: CASRGADSSYEQYF
CDR3 DNA: TGTGCCAGCAGGGGCGCCGATTCGTCCTACGAGCAGTACTTC

clone size: NA
J gene: TRBJ2-3
V gene: TRBV5-1
D gene: NA
CDR3 protein: CASSLRGTSTDTQYF
CDR3 DNA: TGCGCCAGCAGCTTGCGCGGGACTAGCACAGATACGCAGTATTTT

clone size: few
J gene: TRBJ1-1
V gene: TRBV5-4
D gene: TRBD1
CDR3 protein: CASSRRGPAEAFF
CDR3 DNA: TGTGCCAGCAGCCGTAGGGGGCCCGCTGAAGCTTTCTTT

clone size: NA
J gene: TRBJ2-5
V gene: TRBV25-1
D gene: TRBD1
CDR3 protein: CASSESPPTGRTQYF
CDR3 DNA: TGTGCCAGCAGTGAATCCCCTCCGACAGGGAGGACCCAGTACTTC

clone size: NA
J gene: TRBJ1-4
V gene: TRBV5-6
D gene: TRBD1
CDR3 protein: CASSSSGTGREKLFF
CDR3 DNA: TGTGCCAGCAGCTCCTCCGGGACAGGGCGTGAAAAACTGTTTTTT

clone size: NA
J gene: TRBJ1-1
V gene: TRBV27
D gene: NA
CDR3 protein: CASSLVPGNTEAFF
CDR3 DNA: TGTGCCAGCAGCTTAGTCCCCGGGAACACTGAAGCTTTCTTT

clone size: NA
J gene: TRBJ1-2
V gene: TRBV30
D gene: NA
CDR3 protein: CAWSSTLSSYGYTF
CDR3 DNA: TGTGCCTGGAGCTCGACCCTTTCTAGCTATGGCTACACCTTC

clone size: few
J gene: TRBJ2-3
V gene: TRBV4-2
D gene: TRBD2
CDR3 protein: CASSTQAGGVADTQYF
CDR3 DNA: TGTGCCAGCAGCACCCAAGCGGGAGGGGTGGCAGATACGCAGTATTTT

clone size: NA
J gene: TRBJ2-1
V gene: TRBV5-1
D gene: TRBD1
CDR3 protein: CASSKDRDYNEQFF
CDR3 DNA: TGCGCCAGCAGCAAGGACAGGGACTACAATGAGCAGTTCTTC

clone size: NA
J gene: TRBJ2-7
V gene: TRBV9
D gene: TRBD2
CDR3 protein: CASSVGDSGTYEQYF
CDR3 DNA: TGTGCCAGCAGCGTAGGGGATAGCGGGACCTACGAGCAGTACTTC

clone size: NA
J gene: TRBJ2-7
V gene: TRBV19
D gene: TRBD1
CDR3 protein: CASANPGQGYEQYF
CDR3 DNA: TGTGCCAGTGCTAATCCGGGACAGGGTTACGAGCAGTACTTC

clone size: NA
J gene: TRBJ1-4
V gene: TRBV5-1
D gene: TRBD1
CDR3 protein: CASRPGQGGEKLFF
CDR3 DNA: TGCGCCAGCAGGCCGGGACAGGGTGGTGAAAAACTGTTTTTT

clone size: NA
J gene: TRBJ2-1
V gene: TRBV19
D gene: TRBD2
CDR3 protein: CASTFSGAAYNEQFF
CDR3 DNA: TGTGCCAGTACCTTTAGCGGGGCCGCCTACAATGAGCAGTTCTTC

clone size: NA
J gene: TRBJ1-4
V gene: TRBV28
D gene: NA
CDR3 protein: CASSSGTNEKLFF
CDR3 DNA: TGTGCCAGCAGTTCGGGGACTAATGAAAAACTGTTTTTT

clone size: NA
J gene: TRBJ2-3
V gene: TRBV27
D gene: NA
CDR3 protein: CASSFMVAGTDTQYF
CDR3 DNA: TGTGCCAGCAGTTTCATGGTAGCTGGCACAGATACGCAGTATTTT

clone size: NA
J gene: TRBJ2-7
V gene: TRBV18
D gene: NA
CDR3 protein: CASSRRESYEQYF
CDR3 DNA: TGTGCCAGCTCACGCCGGGAGAGCTACGAGCAGTACTTC

clone size: NA
J gene: TRBJ1-2
V gene: TRBV6-6
D gene: NA
CDR3 protein: CASSYSDRSYGYTF
CDR3 DNA: TGTGCCAGCAGTTACTCGGACAGATCTTATGGCTACACCTTC

clone size: NA
J gene: TRBJ1-5
V gene: TRBV27
D gene: TRBD1
CDR3 protein: CASSFRRDRGAEHQHF
CDR3 DNA: TGTGCCAGCAGTTTTCGTCGGGACAGGGGAGCGGAGCACCAGCATTTT

clone size: NA
J gene: TRBJ2-5
V gene: TRBV5-4
D gene: NA
CDR3 protein: CASSLLAGGGETQYF
CDR3 DNA: TGTGCCAGCAGCTTGTTGGCAGGTGGTGGAGAGACCCAGTACTTC

clone size: NA
J gene: TRBJ2-1
V gene: TRBV27
D gene: NA
CDR3 protein: CASSLYSFFNEQFF
CDR3 DNA: TGTGCCAGCAGTTTATACTCCTTTTTCAATGAGCAGTTCTTC

clone size: NA
J gene: TRBJ2-7
V gene: TRBV19
D gene: TRBD1
CDR3 protein: CASNEGQGDYEQYF
CDR3 DNA: TGTGCCAGTAATGAAGGACAGGGAGATTACGAGCAGTACTTC

clone size: once
J gene: TRBJ2-5
V gene: TRBV18
D gene: NA
CDR3 protein: CASSPSVTQETQYF
CDR3 DNA: TGTGCCAGCTCACCATCGGTGACACAAGAGACCCAGTACTTC

clone size: NA
J gene: TRBJ2-5
V gene: TRBV27
D gene: TRBD2
CDR3 protein: CASSLRASGLQETQYF
CDR3 DNA: TGTGCCAGCAGTTTAAGAGCTAGCGGCCTGCAAGAGACCCAGTACTTC

clone size: NA
J gene: TRBJ2-7
V gene: TRBV19
D gene: NA
CDR3 protein: CASSILFESEQYF
CDR3 DNA: TGTGCCAGTAGTATTTTATTTGAGTCCGAGCAGTACTTC

clone size: NA
J gene: TRBJ1-4
V gene: TRBV28
D gene: NA
CDR3 protein: CASSFGGATNEKLFF
CDR3 DNA: TGTGCCAGCAGTTTCGGAGGGGCAACTAATGAAAAACTGTTTTTT

clone size: few
J gene: TRBJ1-5
V gene: TRBV5-5
D gene: NA
CDR3 protein: CASSFQGNNQPQHF
CDR3 DNA: TGTGCCAGCAGCTTTCAGGGGAACAATCAGCCCCAGCATTTT

clone size: NA
J gene: TRBJ2-5
V gene: TRBV2
D gene: TRBD2
CDR3 protein: CASSDSLGLAEETQYF
CDR3 DNA: TGTGCCAGCAGTGACTCCTTGGGCCTAGCGGAAGAGACCCAGTACTTC

clone size: few
J gene: TRBJ2-1
V gene: TRBV21-1
D gene: NA
CDR3 protein: CASSKYREFNNEQFF
CDR3 DNA: TGTGCCAGCAGCAAATACCGGGAGTTTAACAATGAGCAGTTCTTC